This T cell receptor (beta chain) was captured in a study of blood T cell repertoires in COVID-19. Looking at the study overall: The origin of the acute and convalescent COVID-19 samples was the United States, Italy and Spain.

As originally analysed: Reference gene primer amplification in the assay estimated nucleated cell counts. TCRdb's table, derived via immunoSEQ multiplex PCR, lists solely in-frame clones and lacks some. That table gives V, J and clone size, and the DNA gave D and trimming. The sample has roughly 34,000 clones, 80% to 90% seen once. This CDR3 has 19 residues. Germline CDR1 KGHDR, CDR2 SFDVKD. Trimming left V 1 base short and J 3 bases short, with 21 bases between. The sequenced sample consisted of peripheral blood. This sequence originates from a woman older than 75 with active or convalescent COVID-19. The V gene is TRBV24-1, the J gene TRBJ1-3, with a weak D call TRBD1 (5 bases). This CDR3 is CATSDFIPEAGARGNTIYF. The CDR3 nucleotides read TGTGCCACCAGTGATTTCATCCCCGAAGCTGGGGCGCGTGGAAACACCATATATTTT.